The 18 T cell receptor beta chains given below trace back to one sample, sequenced in a study of cytomegalovirus exposure and HLA in healthy donors. PCR used 60 Vbeta primers and 13 Jbeta primers. Generated by immunoSEQ multiplex PCR, the TCRdb table keeps only in-frame clones and is missing some. The repertoire consists of 150,000 to 200,000 clones, with over 75% occurring once and the leading ten covering more than 1.5%. The material sequenced was PBMCs. Receptors originate from a man in his late teens or twenties in good health and CMV-seronegative.

This clone was seen a few times. The CDR3 spells CAISISSPGGNGYEQYF. CDR3 bases: TGTGCCATCAGTATTAGCTCTCCAGGCGGGAACGGATACGAGCAGTACTTC. This rearrangement joins TRBV10-3 to TRBJ2-7, with D maybe TRBD2 (6 bases). Trimming removed 5 bases from V and 4 bases from J, with 24 bases in between. CDR1 ENHRY and CDR2 SYGVKD come from the germline V gene. CDR3 size: 17 residues.

This chain links TRBV4-1 with TRBJ1-3; 8 nucleotides align to TRBD1. Trimming removed 4 bases from V and 2 bases from J; junction bases left unmatched: 7. Germline values: CDR1 MGHRA, CDR2 YSYEKL. The CDR3 covers 16 residues. CDR3 loop: CASSPQQTGAGNTIYF. The CDR3 DNA reads TGCGCCAGCAGCCCACAACAGACAGGGGCTGGAAACACCATATATTTT.

The CDR3 DNA sequence: TGTGCCAGCAGCTCCCGGACAGGGATCTACGAGCAGTACTTC. This translates into CASSSRTGIYEQYF. J is TRBJ2-7 and V is TRBV5-6; 8 nucleotides agree with TRBD1. Germline CDR1 SGHDT, CDR2 YYEEEE. The CDR3 has 14 amino acids. Trimming at V came to 3 bases and at J to 3 bases, leaving 5 bases not matched to a gene.

V gene TRBV18 combines with J gene TRBJ2-7, with 10 bases aligning to TRBD1. The CDR3 extends over 15 amino acids. V gave up 6 bases and J gave up 1 base; unmatched junction bases: 6. The V gene's germline CDR1 is KGHSH and CDR2 LQKENI. The CDR3 DNA reads TGTGCCAGCTCGCCGACAGGGGGCGCTTCCTACGAGCAGTACTTC. As protein: CASSPTGGASYEQYF.

The rearrangement links TRBV18 to TRBJ2-2; D gene uncertain. Germline CDR1 is KGHSH and CDR2 is LQKENI. The CDR3 totals 15 residues. The germline V and J ends were trimmed by 2 bases and 4 bases, with 11 bases remaining between them. In DNA, the CDR3 is TGTGCCAGCTCACCAGAAACAGTCCTCACCGGGGAGCTGTTTTTT. Translated, it gives CASSPETVLTGELFF.

This clone was recorded once. The genes are TRBV7-9 and TRBJ2-1, with 8 bases that match TRBD1. Germline V CDR1 and CDR2: SEHNR, FQNEAQ (reference sequence). The CDR3 extends over 15 amino acids. V lost 5 bases, J lost 12 bases, and 15 bases stayed unmatched. CDR3: CASSLLSTGGARQFF. The CDR3 coding sequence is TGTGCCAGCAGCCTGCTGAGCACAGGGGGTGCTCGGCAGTTCTTC. The complete variable domain, with remaining parts taken from reference TRBV7-9 and TRBJ2-1, reads DTGVSQNPRHKITKRGQNVTFRCDPISEHNRLYWYRQTLGQGPEFLTYFQNEAQLEKSRLLSDRFSAERPKGSFSTLEIQRTEQGDSAMYLCASSLLSTGGARQFFGPGTRLTVL.

The chain carries TRBV4-1 and TRBJ2-7; 7 bases agree with TRBD1. V dropped 0 bases and J dropped 3; count of bases not matched to a gene: 17. This CDR3 region has 19 residues. Per germline, CDR1 MGHRA and CDR2 YSYEKL. Written as DNA, the CDR3 is TGCGCCAGCAGCCAAGAACCGCGACTCGGGACAGACACCTTCTACGAGCAGTACTTC. Its translation is CASSQEPRLGTDTFYEQYF.

The rearrangement uses TRBV15 and TRBJ2-7, with 8 bases lining up with TRBD2. This CDR3 has 15 amino acids. V was clipped by 3 bases and J by 4 bases; unmatched bases: 8. CDR1 and CDR2 (germline): LNHNV, YYDKDF (reference sequence). The CDR3 nucleotides read TGTGCCACCAGCAGTCTCGCGGGAGGCCAATACGAGCAGTACTTC. It translates to CATSSLAGGQYEQYF.

This clone was seen only a few times. The rearrangement joins TRBV10-3 to TRBJ2-1; 10 bases map to TRBD2. The junction had 18 bases not matched to a gene; V was cut back by 10 bases and J by 6 bases. This CDR3 is 17 amino acids long. Germline V gene sequence: CDR1 ENHRY, CDR2 SYGVKD. CDR3 nucleotide sequence: TGTGCCACCCACGACCCTTCCAGGAGCGGGAGGGTCAATGAGCAGTTCTTC. It translates to CATHDPSRSGRVNEQFF.

This chain connects TRBV25-1 to TRBJ1-1, with D uncertain. The ends were cut back, 1 base at V and 6 bases at J, with 9 bases in the middle. The germline V gene has CDR1 MGHDK and CDR2 SYGVNS. The length of the CDR3 is 13 residues. In DNA, the CDR3 is TGTGCCAGCAGTGAATCTCAGTTCGCTGAAGCTTTCTTT. It encodes CASSESQFAEAFF.

The chain uses TRBV4-1 and TRBJ2-3, with 10 bases lining up with TRBD2. Trimming cost V 5 bases and J 1 base; bases outside gene matches: 6. Germline V gives CDR1 MGHRA, CDR2 YSYEKL. CDR3 size: 16 residues. Written as DNA, the CDR3 is TGCGCCAGCAGCAACTCTCTAGCGGGGGGCACAGATACGCAGTATTTT. Translated, it gives CASSNSLAGGTDTQYF.

Remarks on this clone: The junction departs from germline at one end; a sequencing error may be responsible. The chain uses TRBV27 and TRBJ2-7, with 9 positions matching TRBD2. The germline gives CDR1 MNHEY, CDR2 SMNVEV (reference sequence). The CDR3 length is 15 residues. CDR3 bases: TGTGCCAGCAGAACGCTAGCGGGGCGCTCCTACGGGCAGTACTTC. Translating gives CASRTLAGRSYGQYF.

The chain employs TRBV27 and TRBJ1-5, with a weak D call TRBD1 (5 bases). The CDR3 totals 19 residues. V was cut by 3 bases and J by 4 bases, with 25 bases left in between. Germline-derived CDR1 and CDR2 are MNHEY and SMNVEV (reference sequence). The CDR3 DNA is TGTGCCAGCAGTTTCCCCCCCCCGGGGGGAGGGGATAGAAATCAGCCCCAGCATTTT. It codes for CASSFPPPGGGDRNQPQHF.

The chain joins TRBV4-3 to TRBJ2-7, with TRBD1 matching 9 bases. Germline V gene lookup returns CDR1 LGHNA and CDR2 YSLEER. J was trimmed by 1 base and V by 3 bases; bases with no gene match: 7. There are 16 residues in the CDR3. This chain's CDR3 is CASSQNRDRASYEQYF. The DNA of the CDR3 is TGCGCCAGCAGCCAGAACCGGGACAGGGCGTCCTACGAGCAGTACTTC.

The J gene is TRBJ1-1, the V gene TRBV29-1; 7 nucleotides line up with TRBD1. The CDR3 covers 12 residues. V lost 7 bases to trimming and J lost 6 bases; unmatched junction nucleotides: 8. Germline CDR1 is SQVTM and CDR2 is ANQGSEA. CDR3 coding DNA: TGCAGCGCTGTAGCAGGGGGGCCTGAAGCTTTCTTT. Encoded protein: CSAVAGGPEAFF.

This chain connects TRBV29-1 to TRBJ2-1; 7 positions match TRBD2. Per germline, CDR1 SQVTM and CDR2 ANQGSEA. Germline trimming cut 2 bases from V and 4 bases from J; bases unmatched to any gene: 8. There are 15 residues in the CDR3. The CDR3 spells CSVEFSSSGYNEQFF. The CDR3 DNA sequence: TGCAGCGTTGAATTCTCGTCTAGCGGATACAATGAGCAGTTCTTC.

This chain joins TRBV14 and TRBJ2-3; D is possibly TRBD2 (6 bases). The CDR3 is made up of 15 amino acids. In germline, CDR1 is SGHDN, CDR2 FVKESK. The V and J ends lost 1 base and 2 bases respectively, with 10 bases between them. CDR3: CASSQGGLNTDTQYF. The CDR3 DNA reads as TGTGCCAGCAGCCAAGGGGGACTCAACACAGATACGCAGTATTTT.

The chain is built from TRBV6-5 and TRBJ1-2, with D tentatively TRBD1 (5 bases). Germline V gene sequence: CDR1 MNHEY, CDR2 SVGAGI. The CDR3 runs to 13 residues. With 6 bases removed from V and 4 bases from J, the gap between germline ends came to 12 bases. The CDR3 is CASRRQRTYGYTF. The CDR3 bases are TGTGCCAGCAGGCGACAGCGAACCTATGGCTACACCTTC.